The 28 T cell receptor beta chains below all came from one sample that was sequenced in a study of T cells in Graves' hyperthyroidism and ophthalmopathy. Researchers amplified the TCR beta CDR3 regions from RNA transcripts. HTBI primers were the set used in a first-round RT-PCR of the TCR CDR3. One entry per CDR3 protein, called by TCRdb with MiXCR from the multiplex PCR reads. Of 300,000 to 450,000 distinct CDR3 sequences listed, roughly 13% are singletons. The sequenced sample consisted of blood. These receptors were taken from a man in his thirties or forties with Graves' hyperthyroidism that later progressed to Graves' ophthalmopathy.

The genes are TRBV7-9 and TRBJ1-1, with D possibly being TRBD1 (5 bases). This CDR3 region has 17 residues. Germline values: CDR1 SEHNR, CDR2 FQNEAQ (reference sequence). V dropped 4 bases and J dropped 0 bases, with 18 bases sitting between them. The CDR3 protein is CASSSLGGEGMNTEAFF. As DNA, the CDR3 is TGTGCCAGCAGCTCCTTGGGGGGGGAGGGGATGAACACTGAAGCTTTCTTT. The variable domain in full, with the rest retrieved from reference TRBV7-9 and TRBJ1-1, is DTGVSQNPRHKITKRGQNVTFRCDPISEHNRLYWYRQTLGQGPEFLTYFQNEAQLEKSRLLSDRFSAERPKGSFSTLEIQRTEQGDSAMYLCASSSLGGEGMNTEAFFGQGTRLTVV.

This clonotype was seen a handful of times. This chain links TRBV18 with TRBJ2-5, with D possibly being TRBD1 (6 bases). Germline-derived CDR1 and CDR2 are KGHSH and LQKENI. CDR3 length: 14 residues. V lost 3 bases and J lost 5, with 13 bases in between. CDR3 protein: CASSPSYGQETQYF. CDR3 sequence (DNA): TGTGCCAGCTCACCCTCCTACGGACAGGAGACCCAGTACTTC.

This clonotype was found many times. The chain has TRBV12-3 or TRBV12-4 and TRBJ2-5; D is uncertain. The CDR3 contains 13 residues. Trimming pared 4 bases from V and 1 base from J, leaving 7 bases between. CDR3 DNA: TGTGCCAGCAGTTCCTCTTTCCAAGAGACCCAGTACTTC. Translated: CASSSSFQETQYF.

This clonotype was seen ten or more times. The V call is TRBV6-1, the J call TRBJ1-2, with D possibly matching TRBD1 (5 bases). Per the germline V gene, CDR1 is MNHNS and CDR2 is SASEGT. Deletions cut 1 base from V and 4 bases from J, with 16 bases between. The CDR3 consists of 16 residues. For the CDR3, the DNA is TGTGCCAGCAGTGAAGAGAGAAGAGCAGGGCCCTATGGCTACACCTTC. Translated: CASSEERRAGPYGYTF.

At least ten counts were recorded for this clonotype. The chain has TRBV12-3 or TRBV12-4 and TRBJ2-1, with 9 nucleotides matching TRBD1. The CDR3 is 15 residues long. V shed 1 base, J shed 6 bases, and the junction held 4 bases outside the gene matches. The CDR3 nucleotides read TGTGCCAGCAGTTTAGGGGACAGGGTAAGCAATGAGCAGTTCTTC. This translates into CASSLGDRVSNEQFF.

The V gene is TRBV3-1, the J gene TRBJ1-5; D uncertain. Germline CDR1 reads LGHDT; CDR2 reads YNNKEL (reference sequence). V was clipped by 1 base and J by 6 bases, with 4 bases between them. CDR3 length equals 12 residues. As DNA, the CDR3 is TGTGCCAGCAGCCAAGGACGTCAGCCCCAGCATTTT. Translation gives CASSQGRQPQHF.

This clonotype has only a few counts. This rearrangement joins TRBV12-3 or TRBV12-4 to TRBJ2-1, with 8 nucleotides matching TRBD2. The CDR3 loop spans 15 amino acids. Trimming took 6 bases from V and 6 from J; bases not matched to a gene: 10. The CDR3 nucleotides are TGTGCCAGCAGCCGACCGGGACTAGTAAGCAATGAGCAGTTCTTC. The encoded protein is CASSRPGLVSNEQFF.

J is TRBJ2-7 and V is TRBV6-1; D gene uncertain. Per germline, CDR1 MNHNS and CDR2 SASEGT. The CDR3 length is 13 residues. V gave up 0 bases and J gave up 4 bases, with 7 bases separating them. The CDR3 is CASSEAIRYEQYF. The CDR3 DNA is TGTGCCAGCAGTGAAGCGATCAGATACGAGCAGTACTTC.

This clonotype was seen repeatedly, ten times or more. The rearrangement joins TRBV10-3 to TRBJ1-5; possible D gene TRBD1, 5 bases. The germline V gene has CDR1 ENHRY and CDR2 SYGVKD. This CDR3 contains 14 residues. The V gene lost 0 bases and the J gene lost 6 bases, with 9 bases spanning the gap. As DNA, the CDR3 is TGTGCCATCAGTGAGTCGACGGGGCGTCAGCCCCAGCATTTT. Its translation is CAISESTGRQPQHF.

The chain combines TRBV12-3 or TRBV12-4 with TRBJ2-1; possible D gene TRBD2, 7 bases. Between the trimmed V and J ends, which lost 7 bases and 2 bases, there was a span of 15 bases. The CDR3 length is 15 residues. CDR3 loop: CASITGGATYNEQFF. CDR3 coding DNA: TGTGCCAGCATAACGGGGGGCGCTACCTACAATGAGCAGTTCTTC.

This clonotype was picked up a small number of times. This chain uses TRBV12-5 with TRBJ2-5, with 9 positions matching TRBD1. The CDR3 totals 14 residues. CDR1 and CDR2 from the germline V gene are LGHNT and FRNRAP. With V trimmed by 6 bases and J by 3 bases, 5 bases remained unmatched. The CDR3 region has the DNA TGTGCTAGTGGCACCGGGACAGGGAAAGAGACCCAGTACTTC. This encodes CASGTGTGKETQYF.

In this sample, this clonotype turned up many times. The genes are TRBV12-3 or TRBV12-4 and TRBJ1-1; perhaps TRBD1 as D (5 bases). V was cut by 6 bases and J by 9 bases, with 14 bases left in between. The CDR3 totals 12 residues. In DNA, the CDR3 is TGTGCCAGCAGCTCCGGGACCGGACAAGCTTTCTTT. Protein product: CASSSGTGQAFF.

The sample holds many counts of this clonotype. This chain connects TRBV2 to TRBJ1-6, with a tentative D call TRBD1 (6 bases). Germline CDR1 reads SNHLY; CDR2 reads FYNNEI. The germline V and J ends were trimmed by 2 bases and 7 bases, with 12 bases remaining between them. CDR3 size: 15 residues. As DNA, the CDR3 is TGTGCCAGCAGTGAACCCGGCAGGGGAAATTCACCCCTCCACTTT. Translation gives CASSEPGRGNSPLHF.

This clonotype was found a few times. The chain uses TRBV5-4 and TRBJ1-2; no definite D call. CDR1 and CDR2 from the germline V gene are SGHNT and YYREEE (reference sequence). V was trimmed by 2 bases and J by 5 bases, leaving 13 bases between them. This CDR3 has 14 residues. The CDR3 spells CASSFGRNVYGYTF. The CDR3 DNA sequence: TGTGCCAGCAGCTTTGGACGGAACGTTTATGGCTACACCTTC.

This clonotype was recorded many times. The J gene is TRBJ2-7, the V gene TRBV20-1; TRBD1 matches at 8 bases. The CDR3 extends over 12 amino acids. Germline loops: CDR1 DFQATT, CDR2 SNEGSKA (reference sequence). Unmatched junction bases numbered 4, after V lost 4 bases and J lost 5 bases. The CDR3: CSATRTGNEQYF. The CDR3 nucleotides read TGCAGTGCTACCCGGACAGGGAACGAGCAGTACTTC.

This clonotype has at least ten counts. The CDR3 sequence is CSVWGHTDTQYF. The CDR3 nucleotides read TGCAGTGTGTGGGGGCACACAGATACGCAGTATTTT. J is TRBJ2-3 and V is TRBV20-1; perhaps TRBD1 as D (6 bases). V lost 7 bases to trimming and J lost 2 bases, with 10 bases between them. The CDR3 extends over 12 amino acids. CDR1 is DFQATT and CDR2 is SNEGSKA in the germline V gene (reference sequence).

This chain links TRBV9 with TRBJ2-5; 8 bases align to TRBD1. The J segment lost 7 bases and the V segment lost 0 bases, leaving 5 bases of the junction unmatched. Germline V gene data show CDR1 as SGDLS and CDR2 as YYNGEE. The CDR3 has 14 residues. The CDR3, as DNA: TGTGCCAGCAGCGTAGGGGGACAGGCAGCGACCCAGTACTTC. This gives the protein CASSVGGQAATQYF.

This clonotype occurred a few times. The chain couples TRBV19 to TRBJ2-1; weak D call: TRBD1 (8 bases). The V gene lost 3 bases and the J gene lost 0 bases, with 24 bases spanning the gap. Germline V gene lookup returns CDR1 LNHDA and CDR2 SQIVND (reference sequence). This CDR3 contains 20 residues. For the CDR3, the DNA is TGTGCCAGTAGTATCGGGCGGGGGAGGACAGGGAGGGCCTCCTACAATGAGCAGTTCTTC. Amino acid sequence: CASSIGRGRTGRASYNEQFF.

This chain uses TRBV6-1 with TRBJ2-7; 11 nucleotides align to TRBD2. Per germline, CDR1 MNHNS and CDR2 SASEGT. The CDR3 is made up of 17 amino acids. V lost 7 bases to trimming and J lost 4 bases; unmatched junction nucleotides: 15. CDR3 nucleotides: TGTGCCAGCAATACCCGCCTGACTAGCGGGGCTCGATACGAGCAGTACTTC. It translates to CASNTRLTSGARYEQYF.

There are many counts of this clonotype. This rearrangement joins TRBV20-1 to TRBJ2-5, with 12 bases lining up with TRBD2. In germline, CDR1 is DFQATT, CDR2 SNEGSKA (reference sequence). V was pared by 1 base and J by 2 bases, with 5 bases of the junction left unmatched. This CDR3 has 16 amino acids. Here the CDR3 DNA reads TGCAGTGCTAGAGGGACTAGCGGGGTCGAACAAGAGACCCAGTACTTC. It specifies CSARGTSGVEQETQYF.

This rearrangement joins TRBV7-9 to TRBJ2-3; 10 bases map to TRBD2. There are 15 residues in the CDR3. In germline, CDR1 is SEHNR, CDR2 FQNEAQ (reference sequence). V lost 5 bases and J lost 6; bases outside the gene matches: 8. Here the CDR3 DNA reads TGTGCCAGCAGCCCCCTAGCGGGGGCGATGGATACGCAGTATTTT. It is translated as CASSPLAGAMDTQYF.

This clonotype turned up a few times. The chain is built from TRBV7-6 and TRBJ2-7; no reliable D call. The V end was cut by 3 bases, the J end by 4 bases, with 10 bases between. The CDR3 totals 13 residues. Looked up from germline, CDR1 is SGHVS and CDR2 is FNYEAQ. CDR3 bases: TGTGCCAGCAGCTTGAACAGAGAGTACGAGCAGTACTTC. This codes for CASSLNREYEQYF. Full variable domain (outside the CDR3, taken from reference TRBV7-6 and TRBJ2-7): GAGVSQSPRYKVTKRGQDVALRCDPISGHVSLYWYRQALGQGPEFLTYFNYEAQQDKSGLPNDRFSAERPEGSISTLTIQRTEQRDSAMYRCASSLNREYEQYFGPGTRLTVT.

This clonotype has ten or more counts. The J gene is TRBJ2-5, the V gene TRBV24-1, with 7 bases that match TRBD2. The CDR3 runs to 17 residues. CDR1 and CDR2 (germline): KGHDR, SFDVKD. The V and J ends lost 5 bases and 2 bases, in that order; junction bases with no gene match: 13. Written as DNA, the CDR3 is TGTGCCACCAGTGGCCGGGACTACTTATCCCCACAAGAGACCCAGTACTTC. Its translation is CATSGRDYLSPQETQYF.

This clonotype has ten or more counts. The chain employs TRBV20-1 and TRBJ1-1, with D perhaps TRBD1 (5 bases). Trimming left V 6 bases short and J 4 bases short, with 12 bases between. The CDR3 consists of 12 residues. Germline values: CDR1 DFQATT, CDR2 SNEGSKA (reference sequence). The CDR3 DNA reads TGCAGTGCGCGCAGGGAGGGCACTGAAGCTTTCTTT. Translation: CSARREGTEAFF.

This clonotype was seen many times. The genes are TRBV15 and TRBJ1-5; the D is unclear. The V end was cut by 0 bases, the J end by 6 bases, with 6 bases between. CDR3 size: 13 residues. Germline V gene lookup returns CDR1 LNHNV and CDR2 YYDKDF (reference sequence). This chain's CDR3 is CATSRDRVQPQHF. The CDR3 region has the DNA TGTGCCACCAGCAGAGATCGGGTTCAGCCCCAGCATTTT.

CDR3 residues: CASSQNSGPGGEQFF. In DNA, the CDR3 is TGTGCCAGCAGCCAAAATAGCGGTCCCGGGGGGGAGCAGTTCTTC. The V call is TRBV3-1, the J call TRBJ2-1; 7 bases are shared with TRBD2. The length of the CDR3 is 15 residues. Germline V lookup: CDR1 LGHDT, CDR2 YNNKEL (reference sequence). V was clipped by 2 bases and J by 10 bases; unmatched bases: 11.

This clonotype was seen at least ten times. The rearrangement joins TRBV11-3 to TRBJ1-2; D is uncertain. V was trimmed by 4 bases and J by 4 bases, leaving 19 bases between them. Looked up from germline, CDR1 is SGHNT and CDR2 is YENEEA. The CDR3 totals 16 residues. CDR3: CASSSRDQGFGYGYTF. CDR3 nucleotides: TGTGCCAGCAGCTCCCGCGATCAAGGGTTCGGCTATGGCTACACCTTC.

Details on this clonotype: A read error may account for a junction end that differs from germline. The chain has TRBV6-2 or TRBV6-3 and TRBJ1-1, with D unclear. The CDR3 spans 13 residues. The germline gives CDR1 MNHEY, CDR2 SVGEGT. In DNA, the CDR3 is TGTGCCAGCAGTTATGCAGGCCACACTGAAGCTCTCTTT. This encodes CASSYAGHTEALF.